A selection of T cell receptor beta chains follows, all from one sample in a study of T cells in Graves' hyperthyroidism and ophthalmopathy. TCRdb reprocessed the multiplex PCR reads with MiXCR, giving one entry per CDR3 protein. The sample lists about 640,000 distinct CDR3 sequences, 45% occurring once. The sample was peripheral blood or thyroid tissue (not recorded which). Receptors were obtained from an adult man with Graves' disease, either hyperthyroidism or ophthalmopathy (not recorded which). Each CDR3 is given with its conserved first and last residue. D genes are given only for firm matches. Clone size is given for some rows only: seen once, a few or many times, or a class if the clone is expanded.

V,size,D,J,DNA,CDR3
TRBV15,NA,TRBD2,TRBJ2-6,TGTGCCACCAGCAGATTCACCGGGACTAGCGGGAGAAACGTCCTGACTTTC,CATSRFTGTSGRNVLTF
TRBV11-2,few,NA,TRBJ1-6,TGTGCCAGCAGCTTAGGTCGGGAGCGGGGTAATTCACCCCTCCACTTT,CASSLGRERGNSPLHF
TRBV2,NA,TRBD1,TRBJ1-1,TGTGCCACCAGTGATGGCCGACAGGGAAAGGCTTTCTTT,CATSDGRQGKAFF
TRBV15,many,NA,TRBJ1-1,TGTGCCACCAGCAGAGATGTGGTTACTGAAGCTTTCTTT,CATSRDVVTEAFF
TRBV5-6,few,NA,TRBJ2-7,TGTGCCAGCACCCCCGGGGAGCGCTACGAGCAGTACTTC,CASTPGERYEQYF
TRBV25-1,many,NA,TRBJ1-5,TGTGCCAGCAAGGAGCCTAGCAATCAGCCCCAGCATTTT,CASKEPSNQPQHF
TRBV20-1,few,TRBD1,TRBJ2-2,TGCAGTGCCCCAACCGACAGGGGCACCGGGGAGCTGTTTTTT,CSAPTDRGTGELFF
TRBV15,many,NA,TRBJ1-1,TGTGCCACCAGCACCGTACATCGCACTGAAGCTTTCTTT,CATSTVHRTEAFF
TRBV20-1,NA,TRBD1,TRBJ1-2,TGCAGCTTAGCCTTTGACAGGGAATATGGCTACACCTTC,CSLAFDREYGYTF
TRBV12-3/TRBV12-4,NA,NA,TRBJ2-7,TGTGCCAGCAGTTCCCCCGGGACTGCGCCCCTGACTTTCGCCCACGAGCAGTACTTC,CASSSPGTAPLTFAHEQYF
TRBV7-2,many,NA,TRBJ2-5,TGTGCCAGCAGCTTGGGGTCCAGGGGTAGAGAGACCCAGTACTTC,CASSLGSRGRETQYF